Shown below are 7 T cell receptor beta chains from a single sample sequenced in a study of response to subunit inactivated influenza vaccine. TCRdb passed the RT-PCR reads through MiXCR, listing each CDR3 protein once. The sample includes roughly 550,000 distinct CDR3 sequences, around 21% of them seen just once. The same data also went into a second study, on T cells expressing NK-cell markers. As that report states: Generation of TCR beta cDNA was performed by 5'RACE template switching incorporating UMIs.

Sequences were derived from CD4+ T cells sorted from PBMCs, sampled 11 to 12 days after vaccination. All receptors derive from a man aged 50-59 years who received an inactivated influenza vaccine.

The chain links TRBV4-2 to TRBJ2-7, with 16 nucleotides matching TRBD2. The CDR3 spans 17 residues. Germline CDR1 and CDR2: LGHNA and YNFKEQ. The V gene end was trimmed by 7 bases and the J gene end by 1 base; junction bases not matched to a gene: 7. CDR3 loop: CASTGGLAGGSSYEQYF. Written as DNA, the CDR3 is TGTGCCAGCACTGGGGGACTAGCGGGGGGGTCATCCTACGAGCAGTACTTC.

J is TRBJ2-1 and V is TRBV14, with TRBD1 identical over 12 bases. V shed 4 bases, J shed 14 bases, and the junction held 12 bases outside the gene matches. The CDR3 is 15 amino acids. From germline, CDR1 is SGHDN and CDR2 FVKESK. CDR3 DNA sequence: TGTGCCAGCAGCCCCCGACCTCCGGGACAGGGGGCGAAGTTCTTC. Translated: CASSPRPPGQGAKFF.

The chain recombines TRBV5-5 with TRBJ2-5; TRBD2 matches at 12 bases. CDR1 and CDR2 (germline): SGHKS, YYEKEE (reference sequence). The CDR3 runs 17 residues. With V trimmed by 4 bases and J by 6 bases, 13 bases remained unmatched. The CDR3 DNA sequence: TGTGCCAGCAGCATCATCCCCTGGACTAGCGGGACAAAGACCCAGTACTTC. Amino acid sequence: CASSIIPWTSGTKTQYF.

In this sample, this clonotype turned up a few times. The rearrangement joins TRBV11-2 to TRBJ2-5, with 7 bases that match TRBD1. Germline values: CDR1 SGHAT, CDR2 FQNNGV. V lost 5 bases to trimming and J lost 1 base; unmatched junction nucleotides: 4. The CDR3 length is 14 residues. The CDR3 nucleotides are TGTGCCAGCAGCACAGGGGCGCGCCAAGAGACCCAGTACTTC. Translating it yields CASSTGARQETQYF. Supplemented by reference TRBV11-2 and TRBJ2-5, the full variable domain reads EAGVAQSPRYKIIEKRQSVAFWCNPISGHATLYWYQQILGQGPKLLIQFQNNGVVDDSQLPKDRFSAERLKGVDSTLKIQPAKLEDSAVYLCASSTGARQETQYFGPGTRLLVL.

The chain links TRBV29-1 to TRBJ2-7, with 8 bases that match TRBD2. Per the germline V gene, CDR1 is SQVTM and CDR2 is ANQGSEA. The junction had 9 bases not matched to a gene; V was cut back by 4 bases and J by 4 bases. The CDR3 covers 14 residues. The CDR3 loop is CSVVLSGRFYEQYF. CDR3 nucleotides: TGCAGCGTTGTCTTAAGCGGGAGATTTTACGAGCAGTACTTC.

The chain uses TRBV20-1 and TRBJ2-3; D is unclear. The CDR3 runs to 13 residues. CDR1 is DFQATT, CDR2 SNEGSKA, per germline (reference sequence). V lost 0 bases, J lost 4 bases, and 8 bases lay in between. The CDR3 DNA is TGCAGTGCTAGAGATTCCTACGCAGATACGCAGTATTTT. Its translation is CSARDSYADTQYF.

This clonotype was observed many times. The chain couples TRBV20-1 to TRBJ1-1; D is ambiguous. Germline V gene lookup returns CDR1 DFQATT and CDR2 SNEGSKA (reference sequence). The CDR3 length is 13 residues. Trimming took 1 base from V and 10 from J, leaving 16 bases between them. In DNA, the CDR3 is TGCAGTGCTAGAGGCCTAGCTACCCTCCGAGCTTTCTTT. Encoded protein: CSARGLATLRAFF.